The rows below give T cell receptor beta chains drawn from one sample of a study of identical twins. TCRdb reprocessed the 5' RACE reads via MiXCR and lists one record per CDR3 protein. Of 500,000 to 550,000 distinct CDR3 sequences in the sample, around 22% are singletons; the top ten hold more than 0.4%. In addition, the sample was reused for a study of yellow fever vaccine responses in identical twins.

What was sequenced was CD4+ T cells sorted from blood. The receptor source for this set is a woman aged 18-29 years in good health. CDR3s include the opening cysteine and the closing phenylalanine or tryptophan. D genes are given only for firm matches. For some rows the clone size is stated as once, few or many, or as a class when expanded; others skip it.

TGCGCCAGCAGCGCGGGATCCATAACTATGAACACCGGGGAGCTGTTTTTT | CASSAGSITMNTGELFF | TRBJ2-2 | TRBV5-1 | - | few
TGCGCCAGCAGCCAAGATCCCGGGTTTCTGGTGGGCTACACCTTC | CASSQDPGFLVGYTF | TRBJ1-2 | TRBV4-1 | - | many
TGTGCCAGCAGTGCGACCAGGGGTAGCACAGATACGCAGTATTTT | CASSATRGSTDTQYF | TRBJ2-3 | TRBV6-1 | - | -
TGCAGTGCCCCAGGAACCGGGAACACAGATACGCAGTATTTT | CSAPGTGNTDTQYF | TRBJ2-3 | TRBV20-1 | - | few
TGCGCCAGCAGCCAAGGGGGGGTTGCGAACGAGCAGTACTTC | CASSQGGVANEQYF | TRBJ2-7 | TRBV4-1 | - | few
TGTGCCATCAAAGGGACAGATCTAAACACTGAAGCTTTCTTT | CAIKGTDLNTEAFF | TRBJ1-1 | TRBV10-3 | TRBD1 | few
TGCAGTGCTAGAGTTTCGGGAGATACGCAGTATTTT | CSARVSGDTQYF | TRBJ2-3 | TRBV20-1 | - | -
TGCGCCAGCAGCCCGAGGGACAATTTTAACTATGGCTACACCTTC | CASSPRDNFNYGYTF | TRBJ1-2 | TRBV5-1 | - | -
TGTGCCGGGGATGATGGCTACACCTTC | CAGDDGYTF | TRBJ1-2 | TRBV6-6 | - | -
TGTGCCAGCAGTTGGGGCAATCAGCCCCAGCATTTT | CASSWGNQPQHF | TRBJ1-5 | TRBV12-3/TRBV12-4 | - | many
TGCGCCAGCAGCTTACCCGGGACAGGGGGTTTTGGGGGCAATGAGCAGTTCTTC | CASSLPGTGGFGGNEQFF | TRBJ2-1 | TRBV5-1 | TRBD1 | -
TGTGCCACCAGTGATTCGACAGGTAACTACAATGAGCAGTTCTTC | CATSDSTGNYNEQFF | TRBJ2-1 | TRBV24-1 | - | -
TGCGCCAGCACCGAGTTTTCAGGGAAAGGAGAGCAAGAGACCCAGTACTTC | CASTEFSGKGEQETQYF | TRBJ2-5 | TRBV10-1 | - | -
TGCGCCAGCAGCCAAGGTGTGGAGGGGGCCTACAATGAGCAGTTCTTC | CASSQGVEGAYNEQFF | TRBJ2-1 | TRBV4-1 | - | -
TGTGCCAGCAGTTCCCCAGGCGGGCAGCGCCCGGGAAACATTCAGTACTTC | CASSSPGGQRPGNIQYF | TRBJ2-4 | TRBV28 | - | -
TGCGCCAGCAGGGGGGGACTAGCGGGGCTCGAGCAGTTCTTC | CASRGGLAGLEQFF | TRBJ2-1 | TRBV5-1 | TRBD2 | -
TGTGCCAGCAGTTTATTGGCTAGCGCCACAGATACGCAGTATTTT | CASSLLASATDTQYF | TRBJ2-3 | TRBV12-3/TRBV12-4 | - | many
TGTGCCAGCAGTGAAAATTATTCCTACGAGCAGTACTTC | CASSENYSYEQYF | TRBJ2-7 | TRBV2 | - | few
TGTGCCAGCAGCCAAGAGGGAACAGATACGCAGTATTTT | CASSQEGTDTQYF | TRBJ2-3 | TRBV4-2 | - | many
TGTGCCAGCAGTTTCATTGGAACCCAAGAGACCCAGTACTTC | CASSFIGTQETQYF | TRBJ2-5 | TRBV12-3/TRBV12-4 | - | few
TGTGCCACCAGTGACCCCCGACTAGCGGGGGGTAATGAGCAGTTCTTC | CATSDPRLAGGNEQFF | TRBJ2-1 | TRBV24-1 | TRBD2 | few
TGTGCCAGCGCTCCGGGACCTCCTCTCCAGCGGGAAAAACTGTTTTTT | CASAPGPPLQREKLFF | TRBJ1-4 | TRBV6-1 | - | -
TGCGCCAGCAGCTTTGAATGGGTTGACAGGGGAGGCACCGGGGAGCTGTTTTTT | CASSFEWVDRGGTGELFF | TRBJ2-2 | TRBV5-1 | TRBD1 | -
TGTGCCAGCAGTGCGCATTCTAGCGGGGGGGAAGGCGGGGAGCTGTTTTTT | CASSAHSSGGEGGELFF | TRBJ2-2 | TRBV12-3/TRBV12-4 | TRBD2 | -
TGCAGTGCTCCCGGCCCTACCGGTGAGCAGTTCTTC | CSAPGPTGEQFF | TRBJ2-1 | TRBV20-1 | - | -
TGTGCCAGCAGCCCTCTAGCGGGAGGGCCTTGGGAGCAGTTCTTC | CASSPLAGGPWEQFF | TRBJ2-1 | TRBV7-8 | TRBD2 | -
TGTGCCAGCAGTGCCTCTAGCGGGAGGGCGGGGACAGATACGCAGTATTTT | CASSASSGRAGTDTQYF | TRBJ2-3 | TRBV27 | TRBD2 | -
TGCAGCGTTGTGAGGCAGGGTTATGAAAAACTGTTTTTT | CSVVRQGYEKLFF | TRBJ1-4 | TRBV29-1 | - | -